The 19 T cell receptor beta chains reported below all come from one sample, sequenced in a study of blood T cell repertoires in COVID-19. Measured with immunoSEQ multiplex PCR; TCRdb has only the in-frame clones, and not every one. The sample holds around 250,000 clones, roughly 84% seen once. The material sequenced was peripheral blood. The receptors shown here come from a woman aged 40-49 years who had recovered from COVID-19.

V is TRBV10-2 and J is TRBJ1-5, with D uncertain. This CDR3 has 15 amino acids. Trimming left V 3 bases short and J 6 bases short, with 15 bases between. Germline loops: CDR1 WSHSY, CDR2 SAAADI. The CDR3 protein is CASSDFSPTGQPQHF. As DNA, the CDR3 is TGCGCCAGCAGTGATTTCTCCCCGACGGGTCAGCCCCAGCATTTT.

The gene calls are TRBV9 and TRBJ2-2; D is undetermined. The CDR3 has 17 residues. The V gene's germline CDR1 is SGDLS and CDR2 YYNGEE. The ends were cut back, 0 bases at V and 0 bases at J, with 12 bases in the middle. The CDR3 loop reads CASSVERTGSNTGELFF. In DNA form, the CDR3 reads TGTGCCAGCAGCGTAGAGAGAACGGGTTCGAACACCGGGGAGCTGTTTTTT.

The J gene is TRBJ2-3, the V gene TRBV19; D might be TRBD1 (6 bases). Germline loops: CDR1 LNHDA, CDR2 SQIVND (reference sequence). The V end lost 3 bases, the J end lost 5 bases, and 12 bases lay between the germline ends. The CDR3 runs to 14 residues. CDR3 sequence reads: CASSIFQGRDTQYF. CDR3 nucleotides: TGTGCCAGTAGTATTTTCCAGGGGCGAGATACGCAGTATTTT.

This rearrangement joins TRBV4-2 to TRBJ2-3; 9 nucleotides match TRBD2. The CDR3 runs to 17 residues. V lost 0 bases and J lost 7; bases outside the gene matches: 11. Germline V lookup: CDR1 LGHNA, CDR2 YNFKEQ. The CDR3 protein is CASSQEVSGGLTNTQYF. CDR3 sequence (DNA): TGTGCCAGCAGCCAAGAGGTTAGCGGGGGCCTCACGAATACGCAGTATTTT.

The chain couples TRBV18 to TRBJ2-5, with a weak D call TRBD2 (6 bases). Germline values: CDR1 KGHSH, CDR2 LQKENI. V dropped 4 bases and J dropped 4 bases, with 16 bases sitting between them. This CDR3 spans 15 amino acids. The CDR3 nucleotides read TGTGCCAGCTCACTCGGGACTCCTTACTTAGAGACCCAGTACTTC. Protein product: CASSLGTPYLETQYF.

The J gene is TRBJ2-7, the V gene TRBV18; 7 nucleotides align to TRBD1. The trim removed 5 bases at V and 5 bases at J, leaving 9 bases unmatched. The V gene's germline CDR1 is KGHSH and CDR2 LQKENI. The CDR3 contains 14 residues. The CDR3 sequence: CASSGEQGTDEQYF. The CDR3 DNA follows: TGTGCCAGCTCAGGTGAACAGGGGACGGACGAGCAGTACTTC.

The genes are TRBV6-5 and TRBJ1-2; D remains unclear. V lost 6 bases, J lost 0 bases, and 11 bases lay in between. Per the germline V gene, CDR1 is MNHEY and CDR2 is SVGAGI. The CDR3 has 14 residues. The CDR3 spells CASSQPGSNYGYTF. The CDR3 DNA follows: TGTGCCAGCAGCCAACCGGGGTCTAACTATGGCTACACCTTC.

This clone came up a few times. The V and J genes are TRBV25-1 and TRBJ2-1, with 7 bases fitting TRBD1. With 4 bases clipped from V and 4 bases from J, the junction kept 4 bases outside the gene matches. This CDR3 contains 14 residues. The germline gives CDR1 MGHDK, CDR2 SYGVNS. The CDR3 here is CASSVRDRYNEQFF. The CDR3 bases are TGTGCCAGCAGTGTCCGGGACAGATACAATGAGCAGTTCTTC.

The chain recombines TRBV6-5 with TRBJ2-2; D is undetermined. V was cut by 0 bases and J by 5 bases, with 7 bases left in between. Per germline, CDR1 MNHEY and CDR2 SVGAGI. The CDR3 totals 14 residues. CDR3 DNA: TGTGCCAGCAGTTACTCGACATATACCGGGGAGCTGTTTTTT. Translated: CASSYSTYTGELFF.

This clone was detected only once. The V and J genes are TRBV2 and TRBJ1-5, with 10 nucleotides matching TRBD1. Per the germline V gene, CDR1 is SNHLY and CDR2 is FYNNEI. V shed 0 bases and J 5 bases; nucleotides not matched to a gene: 4. CDR3 length: 16 residues. CDR3 amino acids: CASSEADRGKDQPQHF. CDR3 nucleotide sequence: TGTGCCAGCAGTGAAGCGGACAGGGGGAAAGATCAGCCCCAGCATTTT.

This rearrangement joins TRBV7-2 to TRBJ2-1; 10 bases fit TRBD2. The germline gives CDR1 SGHTA, CDR2 FQGNSA. Trimming cost V 4 bases and J 9 bases; bases outside gene matches: 6. The CDR3 contains 14 residues. The CDR3 loop is CASSSRLAGREQFF. Here the CDR3 DNA reads TGTGCCAGCAGCTCCAGACTAGCGGGCCGTGAGCAGTTCTTC.

This chain joins TRBV28 and TRBJ2-7; D unclear. Germline CDR1 is MDHEN and CDR2 is SYDVKM. The CDR3 length is 13 residues. Trimming left V 6 bases short and J 4 bases short, with 13 bases between. The CDR3 protein is CASSPAAFYEQYF. In DNA form, the CDR3 reads TGTGCCAGCAGCCCGGCGGCTTTTTACGAGCAGTACTTC.

This rearrangement joins TRBV19 to TRBJ2-3; TRBD2 matches at 7 bases. This CDR3 comprises 13 residues. J lost 4 bases, V lost 7 bases, and 5 bases had no gene match. Germline CDR1 is LNHDA and CDR2 is SQIVND (reference sequence). CDR3 in amino acids: CASTSSGSDTQYF. The CDR3 DNA follows: TGTGCCAGTACCAGTAGCGGGTCAGATACGCAGTATTTT.

V gene TRBV2 combines with J gene TRBJ1-1; 9 bases are shared with TRBD1. CDR3 length equals 15 residues. CDR1 is SNHLY and CDR2 is FYNNEI in the germline V gene. Trimming took 2 bases from V and 7 from J; bases not matched to a gene: 8. The CDR3 protein is CASSESGQGFGEAFF. The CDR3 region has the DNA TGTGCCAGCAGTGAATCCGGACAGGGGTTTGGTGAAGCTTTCTTT.

The chain recombines TRBV5-1 with TRBJ2-7; 8 positions agree with TRBD1. Germline-derived CDR1 and CDR2 are SGHRS and YFSETQ. V was clipped by 3 bases and J by 6 bases; unmatched bases: 5. The CDR3 has 13 amino acids. CDR3 DNA: TGCGCCAGCAGCTGGACAGGGCCAGGCGAGCAGTACTTC. Its protein is CASSWTGPGEQYF.

This sequence joins TRBV28 and TRBJ1-1, with D maybe TRBD1 (6 bases). Trimming pared 5 bases from V and 5 bases from J, leaving 15 bases between. Germline V gene sequence: CDR1 MDHEN, CDR2 SYDVKM. The CDR3 is made up of 14 amino acids. CDR3 amino acids: CASSPTDQGTEAFF. CDR3 nucleotides: TGTGCCAGCAGTCCGACAGACCAGGGGACTGAAGCTTTCTTT.

This clone was counted a few times. The chain couples TRBV4-1 to TRBJ1-3; D gene unclear. CDR3 length equals 15 residues. In germline, CDR1 is MGHRA, CDR2 YSYEKL. Trimming stripped 4 bases from V and 6 bases from J, with 16 bases between. This CDR3 reads CASSLEGAGKNTIYF. For the CDR3, the DNA is TGCGCCAGCAGCCTTGAGGGAGCCGGAAAAAACACCATATATTTT.

The J gene is TRBJ1-1, the V gene TRBV5-4; no clear D gene. Germline V gene sequence: CDR1 SGHNT, CDR2 YYREEE (reference sequence). The CDR3 is 14 amino acids. V was shortened by 2 bases and J by 7 bases, with 15 bases between the two germline ends. The CDR3, as DNA: TGTGCCAGCAGCTTTAAGTCCGGACTGGTTGAAGCTTTCTTT. It specifies CASSFKSGLVEAFF.

The rearrangement links TRBV28 to TRBJ2-2; D possibly corresponds to TRBD1 (6 bases). The CDR3 extends over 16 amino acids. Germline CDR1 is MDHEN and CDR2 is SYDVKM. V was clipped by 5 bases and J by 0 bases, with 13 bases between them. The CDR3 coding sequence is TGTGCCAGCAGTCAGCCCAGGGGCGCGAACACCGGGGAGCTGTTTTTT. It encodes CASSQPRGANTGELFF.